This T cell receptor (beta chain) comes out of a study of T cell responses to AZD1222 COVID-19 vaccine. Regarding the study as a whole: After the peak T cell response, and only then, were repertoires sampled. Donors skewed white British and female; clonal diversity was possibly underestimated. AZD1222 recipients seropositive at baseline numbered only six or seven.

This CDR3 has 16 residues. Germline lookup yields CDR1 MNHEY and CDR2 SVGEGT. Trimming stripped 5 bases from V and 0 bases from J, with 14 bases between. Details on this clone: Its cognate antigen is unknown.

Clones were sequenced by immunoSEQ multiplex PCR, and TCRdb holds only the in-frame ones, with some missing. The repertoire consists of 93,000 or so clones, with 91% occurring once and the leading ten covering under 50%. The chain employs TRBV6-2 or TRBV6-3 and TRBJ1-5; D perhaps matches TRBD1 (5 bases). The clonotype was recovered from an adult in good health. The material sequenced was peripheral blood, taken on day 0 of AZD1222 vaccination. As DNA, the CDR3 is TGTGCCAGCAGTCCCGGGACGGTCGGTAGCAATCAGCCCCAGCATTTT. It codes for CASSPGTVGSNQPQHF.